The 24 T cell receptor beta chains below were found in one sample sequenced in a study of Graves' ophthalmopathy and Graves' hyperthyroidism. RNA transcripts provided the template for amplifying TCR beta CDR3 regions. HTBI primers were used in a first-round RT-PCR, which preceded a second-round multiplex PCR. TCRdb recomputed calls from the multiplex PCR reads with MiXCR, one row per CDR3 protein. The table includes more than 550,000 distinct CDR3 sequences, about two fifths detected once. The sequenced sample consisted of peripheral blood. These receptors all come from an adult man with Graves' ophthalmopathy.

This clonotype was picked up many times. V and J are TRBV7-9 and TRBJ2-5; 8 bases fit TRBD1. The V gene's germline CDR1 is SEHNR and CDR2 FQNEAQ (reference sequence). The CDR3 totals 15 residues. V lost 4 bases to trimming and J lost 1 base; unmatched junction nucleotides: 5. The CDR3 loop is CASSYRTGTQETQYF. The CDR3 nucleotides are TGTGCCAGCAGCTACCGGACAGGGACCCAAGAGACCCAGTACTTC.

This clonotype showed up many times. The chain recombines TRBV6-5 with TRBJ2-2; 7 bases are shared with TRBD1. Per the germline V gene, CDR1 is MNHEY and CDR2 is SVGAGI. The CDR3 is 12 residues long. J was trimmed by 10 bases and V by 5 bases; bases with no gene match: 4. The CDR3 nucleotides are TGTGCCAGCAGTCGAGACAGGGAGGAGCTGTTTTTT. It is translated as CASSRDREELFF.

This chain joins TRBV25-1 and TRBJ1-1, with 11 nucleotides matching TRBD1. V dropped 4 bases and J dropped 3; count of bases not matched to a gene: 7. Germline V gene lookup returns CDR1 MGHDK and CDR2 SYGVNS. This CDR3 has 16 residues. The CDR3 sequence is CASSVGQGQGDTEAFF. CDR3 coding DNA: TGTGCCAGCAGTGTAGGACAGGGACAGGGGGACACTGAAGCTTTCTTT. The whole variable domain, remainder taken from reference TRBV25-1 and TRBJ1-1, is EADIYQTPRYLVIGTGKKITLECSQTMGHDKMYWYQQDPGMELHLIHYSYGVNSTEKGDLSSESTVSRIRTEHFPLTLESARPSHTSQYLCASSVGQGQGDTEAFFGQGTRLTVV.

The CDR3 DNA is TGTGCCAGCAGCGCAGGGAGCGTTAATTCACCCCTCCACTTT. Residues: CASSAGSVNSPLHF. The chain joins TRBV7-3 to TRBJ1-6; a possible D gene is TRBD1 (5 bases). The CDR3 covers 14 residues. Trimming pared 5 bases from V and 6 bases from J, leaving 11 bases between. Germline V gene lookup returns CDR1 SGHTA and CDR2 FQGTGA.

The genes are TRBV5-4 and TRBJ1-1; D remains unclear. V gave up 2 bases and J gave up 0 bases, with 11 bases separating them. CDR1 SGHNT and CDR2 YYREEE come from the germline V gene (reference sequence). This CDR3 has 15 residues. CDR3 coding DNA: TGTGCCAGCAGCTTAAACGGGAGAATGAACACTGAAGCTTTCTTT. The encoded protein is CASSLNGRMNTEAFF.

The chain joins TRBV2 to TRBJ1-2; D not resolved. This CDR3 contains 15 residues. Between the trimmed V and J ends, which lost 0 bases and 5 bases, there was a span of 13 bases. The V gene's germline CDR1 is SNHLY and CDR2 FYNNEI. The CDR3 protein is CASSEAEGSQYGYTF. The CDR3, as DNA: TGTGCCAGCAGTGAAGCGGAGGGCAGCCAATATGGCTACACCTTC.

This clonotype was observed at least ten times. CDR3 sequence (DNA): TGTGCCAGTAGTACACAGAACAATCAGCCCCAGCATTTT. Amino acid sequence: CASSTQNNQPQHF. The genes are TRBV19 and TRBJ1-5; D not certain. The CDR3 extends over 13 amino acids. The germline V gene encodes CDR1 LNHDA and CDR2 SQIVND (reference sequence). V was cut by 4 bases and J by 3 bases, with 7 bases left in between.

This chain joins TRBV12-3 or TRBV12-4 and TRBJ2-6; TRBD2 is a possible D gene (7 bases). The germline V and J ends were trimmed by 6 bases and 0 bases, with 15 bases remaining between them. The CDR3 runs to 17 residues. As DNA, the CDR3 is TGTGCCAGCAGCCTCCCGGGGGGCTTCTCTGGGGCCAACGTCCTGACTTTC. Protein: CASSLPGGFSGANVLTF.

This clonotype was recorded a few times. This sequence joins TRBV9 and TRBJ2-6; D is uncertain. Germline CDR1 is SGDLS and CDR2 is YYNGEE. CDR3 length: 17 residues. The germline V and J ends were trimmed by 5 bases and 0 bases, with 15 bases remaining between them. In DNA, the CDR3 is TGTGCCAGCAGTTTCGGCAGGCTTAACTCTGGGGCCAACGTCCTGACTTTC. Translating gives CASSFGRLNSGANVLTF.

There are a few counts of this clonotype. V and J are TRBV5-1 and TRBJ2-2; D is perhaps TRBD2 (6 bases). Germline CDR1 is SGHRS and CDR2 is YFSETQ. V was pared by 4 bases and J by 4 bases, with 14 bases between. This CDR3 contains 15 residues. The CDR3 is CASSQGQEGTGELFF. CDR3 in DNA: TGCGCCAGCAGCCAAGGGCAGGAGGGCACCGGGGAGCTGTTTTTT.

CDR3 region: CASSERAIVLGELFF. The CDR3, as DNA: TGTGCCAGCAGTGAACGGGCTATAGTACTCGGGGAGCTGTTTTTT. J is TRBJ2-2 and V is TRBV6-5, with D uncertain. CDR1 and CDR2 (germline): MNHEY, SVGAGI. The CDR3 spans 15 residues. V was clipped by 5 bases and J by 7 bases, with 17 bases between them.

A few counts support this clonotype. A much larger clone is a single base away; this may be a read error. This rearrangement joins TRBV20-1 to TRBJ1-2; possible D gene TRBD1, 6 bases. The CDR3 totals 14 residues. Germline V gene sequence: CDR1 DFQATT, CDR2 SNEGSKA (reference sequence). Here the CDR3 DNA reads TGCAGTGCTAGTGCCAGGACAGCTAACTATGACTACACCTTC. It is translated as CSASARTANYDYTF.

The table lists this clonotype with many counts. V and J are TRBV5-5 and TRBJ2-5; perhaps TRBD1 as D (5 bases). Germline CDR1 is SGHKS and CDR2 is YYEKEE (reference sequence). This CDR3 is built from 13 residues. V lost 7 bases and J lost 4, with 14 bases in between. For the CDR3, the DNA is TGTGCCAGCCAAGACGGACACCTAGAGACCCAGTACTTC. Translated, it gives CASQDGHLETQYF.

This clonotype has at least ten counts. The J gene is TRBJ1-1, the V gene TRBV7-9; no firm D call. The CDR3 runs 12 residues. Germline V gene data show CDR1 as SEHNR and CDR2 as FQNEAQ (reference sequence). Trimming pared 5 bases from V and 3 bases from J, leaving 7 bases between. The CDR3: CASSPRDTEAFF. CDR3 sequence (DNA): TGTGCCAGCAGCCCACGGGACACTGAAGCTTTCTTT.

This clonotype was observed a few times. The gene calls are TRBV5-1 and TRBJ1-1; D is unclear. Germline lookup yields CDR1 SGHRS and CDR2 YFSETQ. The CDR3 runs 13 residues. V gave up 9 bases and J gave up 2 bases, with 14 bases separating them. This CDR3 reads CATSWRQNTEAFF. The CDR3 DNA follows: TGCGCCACCTCCTGGAGACAAAACACTGAAGCTTTCTTT.

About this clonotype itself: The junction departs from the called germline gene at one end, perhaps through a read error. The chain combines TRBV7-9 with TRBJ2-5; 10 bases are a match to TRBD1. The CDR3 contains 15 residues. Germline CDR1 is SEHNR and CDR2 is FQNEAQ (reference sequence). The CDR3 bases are TGCGCCAGCAGCATTGGGACAGGGGCGGTGGATACGCAGTACTTC. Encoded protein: CASSIGTGAVDTQYF.

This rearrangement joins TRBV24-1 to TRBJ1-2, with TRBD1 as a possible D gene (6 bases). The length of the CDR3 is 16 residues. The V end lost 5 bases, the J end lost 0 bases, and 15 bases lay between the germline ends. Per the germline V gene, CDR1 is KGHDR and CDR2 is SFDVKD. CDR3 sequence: CATSGREGVANYGYTF. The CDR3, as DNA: TGTGCCACCAGTGGCCGAGAGGGGGTCGCTAACTATGGCTACACCTTC.

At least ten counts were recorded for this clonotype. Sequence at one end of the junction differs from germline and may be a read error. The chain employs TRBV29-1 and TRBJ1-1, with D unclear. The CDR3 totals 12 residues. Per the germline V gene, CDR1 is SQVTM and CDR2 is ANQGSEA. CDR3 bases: TGCAGCGTCGAAGTATGGAACACTGAAGCTTTCTTT. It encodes CSVEVWNTEAFF.

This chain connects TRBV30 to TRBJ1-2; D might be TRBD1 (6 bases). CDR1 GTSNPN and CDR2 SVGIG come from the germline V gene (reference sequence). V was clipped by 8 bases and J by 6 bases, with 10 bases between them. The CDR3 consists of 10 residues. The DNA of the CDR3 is TGTGCCGGATGGGACAATGGCTACACCTTC. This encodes CAGWDNGYTF.

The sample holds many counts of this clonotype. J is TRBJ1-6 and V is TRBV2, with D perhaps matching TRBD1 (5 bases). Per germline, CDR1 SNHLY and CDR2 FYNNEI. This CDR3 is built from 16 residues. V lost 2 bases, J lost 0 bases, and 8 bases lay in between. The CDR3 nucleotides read TGTGCCAGCAGTGAATGGGGGAGCTCCTATAATTCACCCCTCCACTTT. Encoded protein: CASSEWGSSYNSPLHF.

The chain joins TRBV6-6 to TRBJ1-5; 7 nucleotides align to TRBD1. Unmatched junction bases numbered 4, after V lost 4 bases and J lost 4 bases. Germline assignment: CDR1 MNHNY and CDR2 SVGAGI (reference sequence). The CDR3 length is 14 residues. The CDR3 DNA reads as TGTGCCAGCAGTTTGGACAGGAGAAATCAGCCCCAGCATTTT. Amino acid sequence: CASSLDRRNQPQHF.

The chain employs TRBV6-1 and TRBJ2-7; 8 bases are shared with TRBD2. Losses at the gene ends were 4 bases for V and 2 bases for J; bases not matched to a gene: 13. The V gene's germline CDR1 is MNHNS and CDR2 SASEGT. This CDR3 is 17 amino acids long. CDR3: CASSAVGAGAPPYEQYF. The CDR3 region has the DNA TGTGCCAGCAGTGCGGTTGGAGCGGGAGCCCCCCCCTACGAGCAGTACTTC.

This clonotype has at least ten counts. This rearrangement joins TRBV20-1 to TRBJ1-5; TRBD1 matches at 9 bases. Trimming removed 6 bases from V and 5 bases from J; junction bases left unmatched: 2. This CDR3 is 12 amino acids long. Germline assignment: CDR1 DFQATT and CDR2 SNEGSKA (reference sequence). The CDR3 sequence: CSARTGDQPQHF. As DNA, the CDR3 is TGCAGTGCCCGGACAGGGGATCAGCCCCAGCATTTT.

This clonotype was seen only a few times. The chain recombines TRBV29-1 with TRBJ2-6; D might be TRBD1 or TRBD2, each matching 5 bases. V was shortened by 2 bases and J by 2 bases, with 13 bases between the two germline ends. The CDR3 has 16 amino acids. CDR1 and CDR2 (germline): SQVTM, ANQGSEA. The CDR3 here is CSVEPQVRAGANVLTF. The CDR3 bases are TGCAGCGTTGAACCACAGGTGCGGGCTGGGGCCAACGTCCTGACTTTC.